What follows are 4 T cell receptor beta chains derived from one specimen sequenced in a study of CD8 T cells in Susac syndrome. Reverse transcription of 0.5 to 1 ug RNA used random hexamers. TCRdb reprocessed the immunoSEQ multiplex PCR reads via MiXCR and lists one record per CDR3 protein. The sample has about 71,000 distinct CDR3 sequences; 96% are singletons. Sequences were obtained from CD4+ T cells from PBMCs. Receptors originate from a human donor with multiple sclerosis.

This chain links TRBV24-1 with TRBJ2-7; 7 bases align to TRBD2. The CDR3 contains 14 residues. Trimming removed 5 bases from V and 2 bases from J; junction bases left unmatched: 5. In germline, CDR1 is KGHDR, CDR2 SFDVKD. The CDR3 DNA is TGTGCCACCAGTGGGTCGGCGGGGGCCTACGAGCAGTACTTC. It translates to CATSGSAGAYEQYF.

J is TRBJ2-2 and V is TRBV12-3 or TRBV12-4, with D possibly matching TRBD1 (6 bases). The CDR3 is 14 amino acids. Trimming stripped 2 bases from V and 6 bases from J, with 10 bases between. CDR3 amino acids: CASSLIQGPGELFF. The CDR3 nucleotides read TGTGCCAGCAGTTTAATACAGGGCCCCGGGGAGCTGTTTTTT.

This clonotype has more than one count but fewer than ten. This chain connects TRBV6-5 to TRBJ2-3; D unresolved. Germline-derived CDR1 and CDR2 are MNHEY and SVGAGI. CDR3 size: 13 residues. V was trimmed by 5 bases and J by 1 base, leaving 7 bases between them. The CDR3 is CASSTPGTDTQYF. DNA for the CDR3: TGTGCCAGCAGTACCCCGGGCACAGATACGCAGTATTTT.

The CDR3 bases are TGTGCCAGCCACCTGTCCAGGCGGGGGGTACGACGGTTGAACACTGAAGCTTTCTTT. This sequence encodes CASHLSRRGVRRLNTEAFF. The gene calls are TRBV27 and TRBJ1-1, with a tentative D call TRBD1 (5 bases). The CDR3 totals 19 residues. The V end lost 8 bases, the J end lost 0 bases, and 28 bases lay between the germline ends. Germline V gives CDR1 MNHEY, CDR2 SMNVEV (reference sequence).